This T cell receptor (beta chain) comes out of a study of blood T cell repertoires in COVID-19. Overall study: The United States, Italy and Spain were the sources of the acute and convalescent COVID-19 samples. The cDNA or gDNA used as material had been derived from T cells, B-cell-depleted T cells, or PBMCs.

Authors' processing steps: Amplifying reference gene primers gave estimates of nucleated cell counts. Produced via immunoSEQ multiplex PCR; TCRdb's table is partial and in-frame only. The DNA gave D and trimming, while V, J and clone size come from that table. The data show over 150,000 clones, roughly 84% seen once. The V end was cut by 1 base, the J end by 3 bases, with 7 bases between. This CDR3 comprises 13 residues. Germline CDR1 is ENHRY and CDR2 is SYGVKD. The count of this clone is one. The gene calls are TRBV10-3 and TRBJ2-7, with a tentative D call TRBD2 (5 bases). The sequencing input was peripheral blood. This clonotype was sampled from a man between 45 and 60 years old with active or convalescent COVID-19. The CDR3 region is CAISEYRDYEQYF. CDR3 in DNA: TGTGCCATCAGTGAGTACCGGGACTACGAGCAGTACTTC.